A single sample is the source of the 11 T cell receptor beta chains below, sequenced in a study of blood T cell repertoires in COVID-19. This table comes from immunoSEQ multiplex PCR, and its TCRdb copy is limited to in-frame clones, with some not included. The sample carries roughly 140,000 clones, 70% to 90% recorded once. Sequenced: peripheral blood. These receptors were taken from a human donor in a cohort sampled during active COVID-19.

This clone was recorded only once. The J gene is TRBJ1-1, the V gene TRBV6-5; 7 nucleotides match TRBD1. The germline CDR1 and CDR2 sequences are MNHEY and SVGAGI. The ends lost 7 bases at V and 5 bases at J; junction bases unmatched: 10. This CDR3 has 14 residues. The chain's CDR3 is CASIYRGWETEAFF. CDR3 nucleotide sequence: TGTGCCAGCATCTACAGGGGTTGGGAGACTGAAGCTTTCTTT.

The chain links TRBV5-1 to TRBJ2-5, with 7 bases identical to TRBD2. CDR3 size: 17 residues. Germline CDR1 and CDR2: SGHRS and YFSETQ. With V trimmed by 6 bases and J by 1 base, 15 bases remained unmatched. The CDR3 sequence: CASIMGGFLSFQETQYF. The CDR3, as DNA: TGCGCCAGCATCATGGGGGGGTTTTTGTCCTTCCAAGAGACCCAGTACTTC.

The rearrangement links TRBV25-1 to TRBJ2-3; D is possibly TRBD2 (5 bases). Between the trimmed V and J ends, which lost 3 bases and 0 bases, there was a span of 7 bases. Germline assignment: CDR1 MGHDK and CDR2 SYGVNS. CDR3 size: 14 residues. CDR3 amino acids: CASSEERSTDTQYF. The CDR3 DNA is TGTGCCAGCAGTGAGGAGCGGAGCACAGATACGCAGTATTTT.

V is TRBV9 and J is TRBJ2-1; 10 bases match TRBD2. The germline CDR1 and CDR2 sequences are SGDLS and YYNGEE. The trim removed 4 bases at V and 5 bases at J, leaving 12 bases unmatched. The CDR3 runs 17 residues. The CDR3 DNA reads TGTGCCAGCAGCTCAGACAGCGGGGGGGCCTCTGACAATGAGCAGTTCTTC. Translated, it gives CASSSDSGGASDNEQFF. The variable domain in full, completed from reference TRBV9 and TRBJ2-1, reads DSGVTQTPKHLITATGQRVTLRCSPRSGDLSVYWYQQSLDQGLQFLIQYYNGEERAKGNILERFSAQQFPDLHSELNLSSLELGDSALYFCASSSDSGGASDNEQFFGPGTRLTVL.

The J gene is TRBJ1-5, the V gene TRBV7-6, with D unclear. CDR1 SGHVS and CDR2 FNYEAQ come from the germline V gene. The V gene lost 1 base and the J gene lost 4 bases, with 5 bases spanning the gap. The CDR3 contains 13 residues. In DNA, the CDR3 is TGTGCCAGCAGCTTAGGGGAGAATCAGCCCCAGCATTTT. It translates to CASSLGENQPQHF.

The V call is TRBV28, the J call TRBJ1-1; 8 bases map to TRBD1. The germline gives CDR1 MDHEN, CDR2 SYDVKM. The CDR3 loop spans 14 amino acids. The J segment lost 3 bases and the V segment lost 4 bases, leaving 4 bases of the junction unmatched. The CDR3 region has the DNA TGTGCCAGCAGTTGGCAGGGGGCGGACACTGAAGCTTTCTTT. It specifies CASSWQGADTEAFF.

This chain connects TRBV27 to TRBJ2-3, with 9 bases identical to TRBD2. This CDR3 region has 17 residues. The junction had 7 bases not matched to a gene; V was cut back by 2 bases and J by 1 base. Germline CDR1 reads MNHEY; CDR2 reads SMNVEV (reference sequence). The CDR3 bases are TGTGCCAGCAGTTTACGCCAACTAGCGGGTGGCACAGATACGCAGTATTTT. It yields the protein CASSLRQLAGGTDTQYF.

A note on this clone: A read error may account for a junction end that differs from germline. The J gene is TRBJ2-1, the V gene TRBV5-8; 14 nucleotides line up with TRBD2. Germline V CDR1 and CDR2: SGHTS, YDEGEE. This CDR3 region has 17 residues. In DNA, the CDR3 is TGTACCAGCAGCTCCCTAATGACTAGCGGGAGGGTTGGTGAGCAGTTCTTC. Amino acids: CTSSSLMTSGRVGEQFF.

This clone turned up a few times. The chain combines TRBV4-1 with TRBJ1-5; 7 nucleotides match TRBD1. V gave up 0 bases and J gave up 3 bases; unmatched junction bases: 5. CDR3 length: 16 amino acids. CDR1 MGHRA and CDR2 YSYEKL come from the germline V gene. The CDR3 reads CASSQELDRYNQPQHF. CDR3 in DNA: TGCGCCAGCAGCCAAGAACTGGACAGGTACAATCAGCCCCAGCATTTT.

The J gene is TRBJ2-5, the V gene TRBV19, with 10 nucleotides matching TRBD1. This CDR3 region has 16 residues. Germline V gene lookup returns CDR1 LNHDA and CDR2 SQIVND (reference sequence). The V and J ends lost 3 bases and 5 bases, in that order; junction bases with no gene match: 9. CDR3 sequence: CASSMVTGGFRETQYF. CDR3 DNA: TGTGCCAGTAGTATGGTGACAGGGGGCTTTAGGGAGACCCAGTACTTC.

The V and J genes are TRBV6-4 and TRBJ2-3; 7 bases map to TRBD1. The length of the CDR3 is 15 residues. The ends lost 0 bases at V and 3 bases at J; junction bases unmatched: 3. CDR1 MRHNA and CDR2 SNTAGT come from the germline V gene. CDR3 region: CASSDSVTGTDTQYF. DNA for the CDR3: TGTGCCAGCAGTGACTCGGTGACAGGGACAGATACGCAGTATTTT.